This entry concerns a single T cell receptor beta chain. Antigen specificity is unknown. This specimen belongs to a study of shared clonotypes between healthy human individuals. Across the study: Donors had three CD4 naive, three CD4 memory, two CD8 naive and one CD8 memory plate apiece. Study results and limitations: Sample collection involved blood only; tissue repertoires are likely different.

The CDR3 is made up of 13 amino acids. CDR1 MNHEY and CDR2 SMNVEV come from the germline V gene (reference sequence). V dropped 3 bases and J dropped 5 bases, with 8 bases sitting between them. In the original workflow: Filtering of immunoSEQ junctional sequences could not match full-length read filtering. The repertoire was sequenced with immunoSEQ multiplex PCR; TCRdb's copy has only in-frame clones and lacks some. The V and J calls and clone size were taken over from that table, and D and trimming were inferred from the DNA. The sample records 600,000 or so clones, roughly 98% being singletons. Naive CD8 isolation took CD45RO-negative cells positively selected for CCR7 and excluded terminally differentiated effector memory CD45RA+ cells.

The sequence was obtained from a man aged 25-45 years in good health. The chain recombines TRBV27 with TRBJ2-1; D is ambiguous. Input material: naive CD8+ T cells sorted from blood. CDR3 in DNA: TGTGCCAGCAGTTTTTCCCCAAACAATGAGCAGTTCTTC. It is translated as CASSFSPNNEQFF.